These T cell receptor beta chains were read from a single sample in a study of shared clonotypes between healthy human individuals. Sequencing was performed with immunoSEQ multiplex PCR; in TCRdb, only in-frame clones are kept and a portion is missing. The data show a few million clones, approximately 95% seen once. The source material was naive CD4+ T cells from PBMCs. These receptors were taken from a man between 18 and 29 years old in good health. Some clones in this sample may be carry-over from other donors' samples. Both conserved end residues are part of each CDR3. The D gene is left open where the match is weak. The size of a clone is reported for some rows only, either as once, few or many, or as a class for expanded clones.

abundance	d_gene	v_gene	j_gene	CDR3aa	CDR3nt
NA	NA	TRBV7-9	TRBJ1-2	CASSASNYLKGGYTF	TGTGCCAGCAGCGCCTCGAATTATTTGAAGGGTGGCTACACCTTC
NA	NA	TRBV12-5	TRBJ1-1	CAREDGVNTEAFF	TGTGCTAGAGAGGATGGGGTCAACACTGAAGCTTTCTTT
NA	NA	TRBV7-3	TRBJ2-5	CASSLSTGEGETQYF	TGTGCCAGCAGTCTCTCGACGGGAGAAGGAGAGACCCAGTACTTC
NA	TRBD2	TRBV4-2	TRBJ2-3	CASSQESSGGVTDTQYF	TGTGCCAGCAGCCAAGAGAGTAGCGGGGGGGTGACCGATACGCAGTATTTT
NA	TRBD1	TRBV6-5	TRBJ2-2	CASSYSGTGTGELFF	TGTGCCAGCAGTTACTCGGGGACAGGCACCGGGGAGCTGTTTTTT
NA	NA	TRBV6-5	TRBJ2-4	CASSYTRLAKNIQYF	TGTGCCAGCAGTTACACCCGATTAGCCAAAAACATTCAGTACTTC
few	TRBD2	TRBV28	TRBJ2-1	CASSSPPGLVYNEQFF	TGTGCCAGCAGTTCGCCTCCGGGACTAGTATACAATGAGCAGTTCTTC
NA	TRBD1	TRBV6-1	TRBJ2-7	CASSVGTVLYEQYF	TGTGCCAGCAGCGTGGGGACAGTTCTATACGAGCAGTACTTC
NA	NA	TRBV9	TRBJ1-2	CASSPSGGAGGYTF	TGTGCCAGCAGCCCCAGCGGGGGCGCCGGTGGCTACACCTTC
once	TRBD2	TRBV5-1	TRBJ2-1	CASTLGVAGSDEQFF	TGCGCCAGCACCCTAGGAGTAGCGGGAAGTGATGAGCAGTTCTTC
NA	NA	TRBV28	TRBJ2-7	CASRAAWKVDEQYF	TGTGCCAGCAGGGCAGCGTGGAAGGTCGACGAGCAGTACTTC
NA	TRBD1	TRBV5-5	TRBJ2-7	CASSLLDRGWEQYF	TGTGCCAGCAGCTTGCTGGACAGGGGATGGGAGCAGTACTTC
NA	TRBD1	TRBV9	TRBJ2-1	CASAQGTGSSYNEQFF	TGTGCCAGCGCCCAGGGGACAGGGAGCTCCTACAATGAGCAGTTCTTC
once	NA	TRBV11-3	TRBJ2-1	CASSLAGPIPGYNEQFF	TGTGCCAGCAGCTTGGCTGGCCCCATACCAGGGTACAATGAGCAGTTCTTC
NA	NA	TRBV11-2	TRBJ2-6	CASSRGRFSGANVLTF	TGTGCCAGCAGCCGGGGACGGTTCTCTGGGGCCAACGTCCTGACTTTC
NA	NA	TRBV7-9	TRBJ1-2	CASSSDGNYGYTF	TGTGCCAGCAGCTCGGACGGGAACTATGGCTACACCTTC
NA	TRBD2	TRBV30	TRBJ2-3	CAWSAGVRDTQYF	TGTGCCTGGTCTGCGGGAGTCCGAGATACGCAGTATTTT
few	TRBD2	TRBV5-1	TRBJ2-1	CASSPVAGGENEQFF	TGCGCCAGCAGCCCTGTAGCGGGAGGGGAAAATGAGCAGTTCTTC
NA	TRBD1	TRBV13	TRBJ1-2	CASSLGQAYGYTF	TGTGCCAGCAGCTTGGGACAGGCTTATGGCTACACCTTC
NA	TRBD2	TRBV15	TRBJ2-3	CATSSDPPGGRADTQYF	TGTGCCACCAGCAGCGACCCCCCCGGCGGGAGGGCAGATACGCAGTATTTT
NA	TRBD2	TRBV7-2	TRBJ2-1	CASSLSTSGTYNEQFF	TGTGCCAGCAGCCTCTCGACTAGCGGAACCTACAATGAGCAGTTCTTC
NA	NA	TRBV28	TRBJ1-4	CASSSEQAGWRSEKLFF	TGTGCCAGCAGTTCCGAACAGGCAGGGTGGCGGAGTGAAAAACTGTTTTTT
NA	TRBD1	TRBV18	TRBJ2-7	CASSPRPDRGGSYEQYF	TGTGCCAGCTCACCACGTCCCGACAGGGGCGGCTCCTACGAGCAGTACTTC
NA	TRBD1	TRBV27	TRBJ1-3	CASSQGASGNTIYF	TGTGCCAGCAGTCAGGGGGCCTCTGGAAACACCATATATTTT
NA	NA	TRBV4-3	TRBJ2-5	CASSQRGGQGWNTETQYF	TGCGCCAGCAGCCAAAGGGGGGGGCAGGGTTGGAATACGGAGACCCAGTACTTC